The rows below give T cell receptor beta chains drawn from one sample of a study of Ad26.COV2.S vaccination and SARS-CoV-2 variants. Measured with immunoSEQ multiplex PCR; TCRdb has only the in-frame clones, and not every one. The data hold about 350,000 clones, with approximately 86% observed a single time. The source was peripheral blood, collected in a trial of Ad26.COV2.S vaccine versus placebo. The receptors come from a person between 18 and 65 years old who received the Ad26.COV2.S COVID-19 vaccine or a placebo. Each CDR3 is given with its conserved first and last residue. A D gene is named only where the DNA matches it firmly. Where a row states a size, it is once, few, many or the class of an expanded clone; other rows omit it.

clone size	V gene	J gene	CDR3 length	D gene	CDR3 protein	CDR3 DNA
NA	TRBV5-1	TRBJ2-7	15	NA	CASSLLGRLDYEQYF	TGCGCCAGCAGCTTGTTGGGGCGTCTGGATTACGAGCAGTACTTC
NA	TRBV5-1	TRBJ2-7	14	NA	CASSWSGTANEQYF	TGCGCCAGCAGCTGGTCCGGGACGGCCAACGAGCAGTACTTC
NA	TRBV9	TRBJ2-2	13	TRBD1	CASSTGVGGELFF	TGTGCCAGCAGCACAGGGGTGGGCGGGGAGCTGTTTTTT
NA	TRBV28	TRBJ1-5	13	NA	CASALGSNQPQHF	TGTGCCAGCGCCCTGGGCAGCAATCAGCCCCAGCATTTT
NA	TRBV18	TRBJ2-7	15	NA	CASSTRGTVSYEQYF	TGTGCCAGCTCTACCCGCGGGACAGTATCCTACGAGCAGTACTTC
NA	TRBV7-2	TRBJ1-5	16	NA	CASSLAPGVVNQPQHF	TGTGCCAGCAGCTTAGCGCCAGGGGTTGTCAATCAGCCCCAGCATTTT
NA	TRBV9	TRBJ1-5	14	NA	CASSPDSYNQPQHF	TGTGCCAGCAGCCCCGACAGTTACAATCAGCCCCAGCATTTT
NA	TRBV28	TRBJ1-4	14	TRBD1	CASSKGQPNEKLFF	TGTGCCAGCAGTAAGGGACAGCCTAATGAAAAACTGTTTTTT
NA	TRBV28	TRBJ1-1	14	NA	CASSLRVMNTEAFF	TGTGCCAGCAGTTTACGGGTAATGAACACTGAAGCTTTCTTT
NA	TRBV4-3	TRBJ2-5	15	TRBD2	CASSSRTSGTETQYF	TGCGCCAGCAGCTCCCGGACTAGCGGGACAGAGACCCAGTACTTC
NA	TRBV6-2/TRBV6-3	TRBJ2-7	14	TRBD1	CASSHGTGNYEQYF	TGTGCCAGCAGTCACGGGACAGGGAACTACGAGCAGTACTTC
NA	TRBV4-2	TRBJ2-3	18	NA	CASSQAKGLSVGTDTQYF	TGTGCCAGCAGCCAAGCCAAGGGATTATCTGTGGGGACAGATACGCAGTATTTT
NA	TRBV28	TRBJ1-2	15	NA	CASSPLPGLIYGYTF	TGTGCCAGCAGTCCCCTCCCAGGGCTGATCTATGGCTACACCTTC
NA	TRBV6-5	TRBJ1-5	13	NA	CASSRTSNQPQHF	TGTGCCAGCAGCCGGACTTCGAATCAGCCCCAGCATTTT
few	TRBV7-3	TRBJ1-1	13	NA	CASSSWRNTEAFF	TGTGCCAGCAGCTCTTGGAGGAACACTGAAGCTTTCTTT
once	TRBV3-1/TRBV3-2	TRBJ2-6	17	TRBD2	CASSQAAGRAGANVLTF	TGTGCCAGCAGCCAAGCGGCCGGGAGGGCTGGGGCCAACGTCCTGACTTTC
NA	TRBV28	TRBJ1-2	19	NA	CASSVSKSSWSVANYGYTF	TGTGCCAGCAGTGTATCTAAGAGCTCTTGGTCCGTAGCTAACTATGGCTACACCTTC
once	TRBV3-1/TRBV3-2	TRBJ2-3	15	NA	CASSQGTASTDTQYF	TGTGCCAGCAGCCAAGGGACAGCTAGCACAGATACGCAGTATTTT
many	TRBV27	TRBJ2-2	14	TRBD2	CASSRTSGTGELFF	TGTGCCAGCAGTCGGACTAGCGGCACCGGGGAGCTGTTTTTT
NA	TRBV28	TRBJ2-6	18	NA	CASSLYSQGYSGANVLTF	TGTGCCAGCAGTTTATATTCGCAGGGATACTCTGGGGCCAACGTCCTGACTTTC
NA	TRBV10-3	TRBJ2-1	15	NA	CAISDTLKPYNEQFF	TGTGCCATCAGTGATACGCTGAAGCCCTACAATGAGCAGTTCTTC
NA	TRBV6-5	TRBJ2-2	16	TRBD2	CASSHWGEGNTGELFF	TGTGCCAGCAGTCACTGGGGGGAGGGGAACACCGGGGAGCTGTTTTTT
NA	TRBV4-3	TRBJ2-2	17	TRBD2	CASSHPFRGGRTGELFF	TGCGCCAGCAGCCATCCCTTCCGGGGGGGCCGCACCGGGGAGCTGTTTTTT
few	TRBV11-2	TRBJ2-7	14	TRBD2	CASSPERGSYEQYF	TGTGCCAGCAGCCCCGAGCGGGGGAGTTACGAGCAGTACTTC